The 21 T cell receptor beta chains listed next were all sequenced from one sample in a study of cytomegalovirus exposure and HLA in healthy donors. A multiplex PCR was run with 60 Vbeta primers and 13 Jbeta primers. Sequencing used immunoSEQ multiplex PCR; TCRdb keeps in-frame clones, though not all of them. The data contain some 130,000 clones, approximately 80% of them singletons. The sequenced sample consisted of PBMCs. These receptors all stem from a man aged 25 to 45 in good health and CMV-seronegative.

The chain combines TRBV4-1 with TRBJ2-7; 8 bases align to TRBD1. There are 15 residues in the CDR3. Trimming at V came to 4 bases and at J to 0 bases, leaving 5 bases not matched to a gene. CDR1 is MGHRA, CDR2 YSYEKL, per germline. In DNA, the CDR3 is TGCGCCAGCAGCCCTAGGACAGGGATCTCCTACGAGCAGTACTTC. This sequence encodes CASSPRTGISYEQYF.

In this sample, this clone turned up a few times. The chain joins TRBV4-3 to TRBJ1-3, with D possibly TRBD1 on 6 matching bases. CDR3 length: 18 amino acids. With 0 bases removed from V and 5 bases from J, the gap between germline ends came to 20 bases. The germline gives CDR1 LGHNA, CDR2 YSLEER. The CDR3 loop reads CASSQEYSLNDRRNTIYF. The CDR3 nucleotides read TGCGCCAGCAGCCAAGAATATTCCCTCAATGACAGGAGAAACACCATATATTTT.

Concerning this clone itself: This sample also contains other DNA sequences that code for the same CDR3. This rearrangement joins TRBV5-4 to TRBJ2-1, with D uncertain. The ends were cut back, 5 bases at V and 1 base at J, with 7 bases in the middle. Per germline, CDR1 SGHNT and CDR2 YYREEE (reference sequence). This CDR3 has 13 residues. The CDR3 sequence is CASRSDSYNEQFF. The CDR3 DNA is TGTGCCAGCAGGAGCGATTCCTACAATGAGCAGTTCTTC.

V is TRBV7-2 and J is TRBJ2-5, with 7 bases that match TRBD1. The CDR3 has 16 residues. V dropped 4 bases and J dropped 3; count of bases not matched to a gene: 11. Germline loops: CDR1 SGHTA, CDR2 FQGNSA. CDR3 nucleotide sequence: TGTGCCAGCAGCTCCGTCGGGACAGACCACAAAGAGACCCAGTACTTC. It yields the protein CASSSVGTDHKETQYF.

The chain combines TRBV11-2 with TRBJ2-3; 7 nucleotides line up with TRBD1. In germline, CDR1 is SGHAT, CDR2 FQNNGV. CDR3 length: 15 residues. V gave up 4 bases and J gave up 0 bases; unmatched junction bases: 4. CDR3 bases: TGTGCCAGCAGCTGGGGGACAGTCAGCACAGATACGCAGTATTTT. Its translation: CASSWGTVSTDTQYF.

This clone was counted a few times. V gene TRBV10-3 combines with J gene TRBJ1-1; a weak D match, TRBD1 (5 bases). Germline lookup yields CDR1 ENHRY and CDR2 SYGVKD. V lost 2 bases, J lost 5 bases, and 9 bases lay in between. This CDR3 has 13 amino acids. The CDR3 loop reads CAISEGARTEAFF. CDR3 nucleotide sequence: TGTGCCATCAGTGAGGGGGCGCGGACTGAAGCTTTCTTT.

V gene TRBV9 combines with J gene TRBJ2-1; TRBD2 aligns across 7 bases. The CDR3 sequence is 18 residues long. Germline values: CDR1 SGDLS, CDR2 YYNGEE. The trim removed 2 bases at V and 1 base at J, leaving 12 bases unmatched. The CDR3 region is CASSVGGGGPWSYNEQFF. CDR3 DNA sequence: TGTGCCAGCAGCGTGGGGGGGGGAGGGCCGTGGTCCTACAATGAGCAGTTCTTC.

The V and J genes are TRBV6-5 and TRBJ2-7; 9 nucleotides align to TRBD2. Germline CDR1 and CDR2: MNHEY and SVGAGI. The CDR3 is 15 amino acids. J gave up 5 bases and V 10 bases, and 15 bases lay outside the gene matches. The CDR3 protein is CATLHRLAGAHEQYF. CDR3 bases: TGTGCCACCTTGCACCGGTTAGCGGGAGCCCACGAGCAGTACTTC.

This rearrangement joins TRBV28 to TRBJ2-7, with a possible D match to TRBD2 (7 bases). In germline, CDR1 is MDHEN, CDR2 SYDVKM. The V end was cut by 3 bases, the J end by 5 bases, with 14 bases between. The length of the CDR3 is 14 residues. The CDR3 here is CASSFVRGGHEQYF. As DNA, the CDR3 is TGTGCCAGCAGTTTCGTTAGGGGGGGGCACGAGCAGTACTTC.

This clone was detected a few times. The V call is TRBV19, the J call TRBJ1-4; D is unclear. The V end lost 4 bases, the J end lost 7 bases, and 4 bases lay between the germline ends. Germline values: CDR1 LNHDA, CDR2 SQIVND (reference sequence). This CDR3 comprises 11 residues. In nucleotides, the CDR3 is TGTGCCAGTAGTAACAGTGAAAAACTGTTTTTT. Amino acid sequence: CASSNSEKLFF.

The chain combines TRBV7-2 with TRBJ1-5; the D gene is possibly TRBD1 (6 bases). Germline V lookup: CDR1 SGHTA, CDR2 FQGNSA. V gave up 5 bases and J gave up 6 bases, with 17 bases separating them. This CDR3 is built from 15 residues. CDR3 protein: CASSLQQGGSQPQHF. As DNA, the CDR3 is TGTGCCAGCAGCCTACAACAGGGCGGGAGTCAGCCCCAGCATTTT.

V is TRBV5-4 and J is TRBJ2-1; 10 bases line up with TRBD1. Looked up from germline, CDR1 is SGHNT and CDR2 is YYREEE (reference sequence). V lost 2 bases, J lost 8 bases, and 7 bases stayed unmatched. CDR3 length: 15 amino acids. Here the CDR3 reads CASSFPGTGVYEQFF. CDR3 nucleotide sequence: TGTGCCAGCAGCTTTCCCGGGACAGGGGTTTATGAGCAGTTCTTC.

V gene TRBV4-1 combines with J gene TRBJ2-2; 9 bases are a match to TRBD2. The CDR3 spans 17 residues. Germline trimming cut 4 bases from V and 1 base from J; bases unmatched to any gene: 7. The V gene's germline CDR1 is MGHRA and CDR2 YSYEKL. DNA for the CDR3: TGCGCCAGCAGCCGCGGGAGGGCTAGCGGGAACACCGGGGAGCTGTTTTTT. This sequence encodes CASSRGRASGNTGELFF.

Only a few counts were recorded for this clone. The chain recombines TRBV19 with TRBJ2-5; 12 bases are a match to TRBD2. Per the germline V gene, CDR1 is LNHDA and CDR2 is SQIVND (reference sequence). The CDR3 loop spans 14 amino acids. J gave up 5 bases and V 8 bases, and 6 bases lay outside the gene matches. Here the CDR3 reads CASGRTSGKETQYF. The CDR3 coding sequence is TGTGCCAGTGGACGGACTAGCGGGAAGGAGACCCAGTACTTC.

The V and J genes are TRBV7-2 and TRBJ2-5; 14 bases align to TRBD2. TRBJ2-7 matches the DNA end more closely, so the J call is doubtful. CDR3 size: 16 residues. From germline, CDR1 is SGHTA and CDR2 FQGNSA. The CDR3 DNA sequence: TGTGCCAGCAGCACATCCGGGACTAGCGGGAGATACGAGCAGTACTTC. This codes for CASSTSGTSGRYEQYF.

The chain combines TRBV18 with TRBJ1-3; 8 bases are shared with TRBD1. V shed 3 bases and J 6 bases; nucleotides not matched to a gene: 7. There are 15 residues in the CDR3. Germline V CDR1 and CDR2: KGHSH, LQKENI. CDR3 in amino acids: CASSPGTGIINTIYF. CDR3 DNA: TGTGCCAGCTCACCCGGGACAGGAATAATAAACACCATATATTTT.

The table lists this clone with a few counts. The chain joins TRBV30 to TRBJ2-4; TRBD2 might be the D (6 bases). The length of the CDR3 is 14 residues. Trimming took 4 bases from V and 5 from J, leaving 15 bases between them. The germline gives CDR1 GTSNPN, CDR2 SVGIG (reference sequence). For the CDR3, the DNA is TGTGCCTGGATACCACCGGGAGATGAAAACATTCAGTACTTC. This codes for CAWIPPGDENIQYF.

The V call is TRBV18, the J call TRBJ2-7; 7 nucleotides match TRBD2. This CDR3 is built from 15 residues. V trimming: 0 bases; J trimming: 3 bases; junction bases outside the gene matches: 5. Germline-derived CDR1 and CDR2 are KGHSH and LQKENI. CDR3 sequence reads: CASSPPSAGSYEQYF. The CDR3 nucleotides are TGTGCCAGCTCACCACCGTCAGCGGGAAGCTACGAGCAGTACTTC.

The J gene is TRBJ1-5, the V gene TRBV16, with D unclear. The CDR3 is made up of 14 amino acids. Trimming left V 8 bases short and J 3 bases short, with 14 bases between. The germline gives CDR1 KGHSY, CDR2 FQNENV. The CDR3 sequence is CASRYSNYNQPQHF. The CDR3 DNA sequence: TGTGCCAGCCGTTACTCTAATTACAATCAGCCCCAGCATTTT.

The V call is TRBV5-1, the J call TRBJ2-5, with 7 bases aligning to TRBD2. The J segment lost 3 bases and the V segment lost 4 bases, leaving 6 bases of the junction unmatched. The CDR3 length is 14 residues. The germline V gene has CDR1 SGHRS and CDR2 YFSETQ. The CDR3 loop is CASSQGGGKETQYF. The CDR3 DNA sequence: TGCGCCAGCAGCCAGGGCGGGGGTAAAGAGACCCAGTACTTC.

This clone has at least ten counts. The CDR3 coding sequence is TGTGCCAGCAGCCCCGGGCGGGGGGTGATCAGCACAGATACGCAGTATTTT. Translation gives CASSPGRGVISTDTQYF. The V and J genes are TRBV7-9 and TRBJ2-3; 8 positions agree with TRBD2. V shed 5 bases and J 0 bases; nucleotides not matched to a gene: 10. The CDR3 runs 17 residues. Germline V gene lookup returns CDR1 SEHNR and CDR2 FQNEAQ (reference sequence).